This is a list of T cell receptor beta chains from one sample in a study of blood T cell repertoires in COVID-19. Only in-frame clones appear in the TCRdb table, and some are missing; sequencing was by immunoSEQ multiplex PCR. The profile shows approximately 220,000 clones, more than 75% of them singletons. The sequenced material came from PBMCs or T cells enriched from blood (not recorded which). The receptors here all came from a middle-aged woman with acute COVID-19. CDR3s include the opening cysteine and the closing phenylalanine or tryptophan. A D gene is named only where the DNA matches it firmly. Part of the rows lack a size; the others show once, few, many or a class for expanded clones.

len	d_gene	v_gene	j_gene	abundance	CDR3nt	CDR3aa
14	-	TRBV18	TRBJ2-5	-	TGTGCCAGCTCAGCAAACGGTTACCAAGAGACCCAGTACTTC	CASSANGYQETQYF
12	-	TRBV7-9	TRBJ2-7	once	TGTGCCAGCAGCTTAAATACCTACGAGCAGTACTTC	CASSLNTYEQYF
17	-	TRBV6-1	TRBJ2-1	-	TGTGCCAGCAGTGAATTTGGAGGCTTTAGCTCCTACAATGAGCAGTTCTTC	CASSEFGGFSSYNEQFF
16	TRBD1	TRBV15	TRBJ1-5	once	TGTGCCACCAGCAGAGATACGACAGGGATTGGGCAGCCCCAGCATTTT	CATSRDTTGIGQPQHF
14	-	TRBV7-3	TRBJ2-5	-	TGTGCCAGCAGCTTAGACGGTTCAGGAAAGACCCAGTACTTC	CASSLDGSGKTQYF
15	TRBD1	TRBV5-1	TRBJ2-2	-	TGCGCCAGCAGCTCCGGGACAGGGAAGACCGGGGAGCTGTTTTTT	CASSSGTGKTGELFF
14	-	TRBV4-1	TRBJ2-5	-	TGCGCCAGCAGCCAAGATCTCGGGGGACAGACCCAGTACTTC	CASSQDLGGQTQYF
14	TRBD2	TRBV29-1	TRBJ2-1	-	TGCAGCGCCGCCTCCGGGGGGGCGGGGAATGAGCAGTTCTTC	CSAASGGAGNEQFF
15	-	TRBV7-8	TRBJ1-5	few	TGTGCCAGCAGCTCTGACTCCCAGGGCTACCAGCCCCAGCATTTT	CASSSDSQGYQPQHF
14	TRBD2	TRBV27	TRBJ2-4	-	TGTGCCAGCAGTCTTACTAGCGGGGGGTACATTCAGTACTTC	CASSLTSGGYIQYF
13	-	TRBV28	TRBJ1-6	once	TGTGCCAGCGGTCGGCTAGGTAATTCACCCCTCCACTTT	CASGRLGNSPLHF
15	TRBD1	TRBV2	TRBJ2-1	-	TGTGCCAGCACTCCGACAGGGGTCTCCTACAATGAGCAGTTCTTC	CASTPTGVSYNEQFF
12	TRBD1	TRBV29-1	TRBJ1-1	-	TGCAGCGTGGGGAGGACAGGGGCTGAAGCTTTCTTT	CSVGRTGAEAFF
13	TRBD1	TRBV7-2	TRBJ1-1	-	TGTGCCAGCAGGAGGGACAGGGCCACTGAAGCTTTCTTT	CASRRDRATEAFF
20	-	TRBV10-2	TRBJ1-6	-	TGCGCCAGCAGTGAGGACCCAGGCCTGATCTCTTTCAGGGTTAATTCACCCCTCCACTTT	CASSEDPGLISFRVNSPLHF
15	TRBD2	TRBV4-3	TRBJ2-7	-	TGCGCCAGCAGCCAAACCCTAGCGGGAGTGTACGAGCAGTACTTC	CASSQTLAGVYEQYF
18	TRBD1	TRBV19	TRBJ1-5	-	TGTGCCAGTAGCTTGACGAGTCCCGGGACAGGGTCAGGGCAGCCCCAGCATTTT	CASSLTSPGTGSGQPQHF
15	TRBD1	TRBV4-3	TRBJ1-2	few	TGCGCCAGCAGCCAAGATCCGCGACAGGGAAAGGGCTACACCTTC	CASSQDPRQGKGYTF
15	-	TRBV7-8	TRBJ1-4	once	TGTGCCAGCAGCCTACTTCGGGGGATTAATGAAAAACTGTTTTTT	CASSLLRGINEKLFF
13	TRBD1	TRBV9	TRBJ1-2	once	TGTGCCAGCAGCGCAACAGGGGACTATGGCTACACCTTC	CASSATGDYGYTF
11	TRBD1	TRBV2	TRBJ1-3	-	TGTGCCAGCAGTGAAGCTAGACAGGGCTATTTT	CASSEARQGYF
14	TRBD1	TRBV4-2	TRBJ1-2	-	TGTGCCAGCTGTTTGACAGGGGTAGGGGATGGCTACACCTTC	CASCLTGVGDGYTF
18	TRBD2	TRBV24-1	TRBJ2-3	-	TGTGCCACCAGTGATTTCGCGGGAGGCCCCCGCGGCACAGATACGCAGTATTTT	CATSDFAGGPRGTDTQYF
12	TRBD1	TRBV29-1	TRBJ1-5	-	TGCAGCGCCGGGACAGGGGGACAGCCCCAGCATTTT	CSAGTGGQPQHF
16	TRBD1	TRBV7-3	TRBJ2-3	few	TGTGCCAGCAGCTTAAATGGCCAGGGGGTGACAGATACGCAGTATTTT	CASSLNGQGVTDTQYF
14	-	TRBV6-1	TRBJ1-4	few	TGTGCCAGCAGTGAAGGAGTGGTAGCGGAAAAACTGTTTTTT	CASSEGVVAEKLFF
16	-	TRBV5-1	TRBJ2-7	-	TGCGCCAGCAGCTTGGGGCGTGGACGGGGGACCTACGAGCAGTACTTC	CASSLGRGRGTYEQYF
17	-	TRBV24-1	TRBJ2-1	-	TGTGCCACCAGTGATTTAACAGGACCCCGGGCCTACAATGAGCAGTTCTTC	CATSDLTGPRAYNEQFF
15	TRBD1	TRBV3-1/TRBV3-2	TRBJ1-2	-	TGTGCCAGCAGCCAAACCGGACAGGGAGGCTATGGCTACACCTTC	CASSQTGQGGYGYTF
13	-	TRBV27	TRBJ1-2	-	TGTGCCAGCAGTTTAATGCAGAACTATGGCTACACCTTC	CASSLMQNYGYTF
15	-	TRBV28	TRBJ1-6	-	TGTGCCAGCAGTTTCGAGAACCGATATAATTCACCCCTCCACTTT	CASSFENRYNSPLHF
18	-	TRBV7-2	TRBJ1-6	-	TGTGCCAGCAGCTTAACGGGGGAATTAAGCTCCTATAATTCACCCCTCCACTTT	CASSLTGELSSYNSPLHF
15	-	TRBV14	TRBJ1-1	-	TGTGCCAGCAGCCCAGTTTCAGGGCTTGCCACTGAAGCTTTCTTT	CASSPVSGLATEAFF
20	TRBD2	TRBV3-1/TRBV3-2	TRBJ2-4	-	TGTGCCAGCAGCCAAGATAGGCTAGCGGGACCTCGGGAGGCCAAAAACATTCAGTACTTC	CASSQDRLAGPREAKNIQYF
13	-	TRBV6-5	TRBJ2-4	-	TGTGCCAGCAGGGTCCCCGGAGGCGACATTCAGTACTTC	CASRVPGGDIQYF
14	TRBD1	TRBV9	TRBJ1-2	-	TGTGCCAGCAGCTTCGCTGGGGACAGCTATGGCTACACCTTC	CASSFAGDSYGYTF
14	TRBD2	TRBV2	TRBJ2-7	-	TGTGCCAGCAGTCTTAGCGGGGGGTTATACGAGCAGTACTTC	CASSLSGGLYEQYF
10	-	TRBV28	TRBJ1-1	-	TGTGCCGTCATGAACACTGAAGCTTTCTTT	CAVMNTEAFF
17	TRBD2	TRBV5-1	TRBJ2-3	-	TGCGCCAGCAGCTTGGCCCGTGGGAGGGGAGCCACAGATACGCAGTATTTT	CASSLARGRGATDTQYF
13	TRBD1	TRBV7-8	TRBJ1-2	-	TGTGCCAGCAGCTTAGCGCACAGGGGGGGCTACACCTTC	CASSLAHRGGYTF
13	-	TRBV7-3	TRBJ2-3	-	TGTGCCAGCAGCTTAGGAGGCGCAGATACGCAGTATTTT	CASSLGGADTQYF
15	TRBD1	TRBV19	TRBJ1-4	-	TGTGCCAGTAGTTCTAATGGACAGGGTCGCGAAAAACTGTTTTTT	CASSSNGQGREKLFF
14	TRBD1	TRBV6-5	TRBJ1-2	-	TGTGCCAGCAGTTACATGGACAGGGGGAACGGCTACACCTTC	CASSYMDRGNGYTF
16	-	TRBV7-2	TRBJ1-1	-	TGTGCCAGCAGTCACGGCGGGGGTAGGATGAACACTGAAGCTTTCTTT	CASSHGGGRMNTEAFF
16	TRBD1	TRBV2	TRBJ2-1	-	TGTGCCAGCAGAGGGGACAGAAGTATATCCTACAATGAGCAGTTCTTC	CASRGDRSISYNEQFF
15	-	TRBV5-1	TRBJ1-4	few	TGCGCCAGCAGCTTATTCTCAGGGGCTAATGAAAAACTGTTTTTT	CASSLFSGANEKLFF
15	-	TRBV2	TRBJ1-6	-	TGTGCCAGCAGACTACGGACAGACCTTAATTCACCCCTCCACTTT	CASRLRTDLNSPLHF
16	-	TRBV5-4	TRBJ2-5	-	TGTGCCAGCAGCTCCACCGGGACCCAGGAGGGGGAGACCCAGTACTTC	CASSSTGTQEGETQYF
13	TRBD1	TRBV19	TRBJ2-7	-	TGTGCCAGTAGTATCAGACAGGGCAGCGAGCAGTACTTC	CASSIRQGSEQYF
16	-	TRBV4-3	TRBJ1-3	-	TGCGCCAGCAGCCAAGAAAGGGGATTCTCTGGAAACACCATATATTTT	CASSQERGFSGNTIYF
14	-	TRBV15	TRBJ1-2	-	TGTGCCACCAGCAGAGATATCCGGGGAGATGGCTACACCTTC	CATSRDIRGDGYTF
17	TRBD2	TRBV7-3	TRBJ2-2	few	TGTGCCAGCAGCCCGCGGGGGCTAGCGGGGTTTGCCGGGGAGCTGTTTTTT	CASSPRGLAGFAGELFF
16	TRBD1	TRBV4-1	TRBJ1-5	-	TGCGCCAGCAGCCAAGATGGGGGGACAGGGGTTCAGCCCCAGCATTTT	CASSQDGGTGVQPQHF
14	-	TRBV11-2	TRBJ1-4	-	TGTGCCAGCAGCCGGGGAGGGGCCGGTGAAAAACTGTTTTTT	CASSRGGAGEKLFF
13	-	TRBV6-5	TRBJ2-1	-	TGTGCCAGCACGACAAGGACAAAAAATGAGCAGTTCTTC	CASTTRTKNEQFF
16	TRBD1	TRBV5-8	TRBJ2-2	-	TGTGCCAGCAGCTTGATCAGGGGGCAGGGCACCGGGGAGCTGTTTTTT	CASSLIRGQGTGELFF
17	TRBD1	TRBV19	TRBJ1-5	-	TGTGCCAGTAGCACTACCGGGACAGGAGGGAGCAATCAGCCCCAGCATTTT	CASSTTGTGGSNQPQHF
13	-	TRBV5-1	TRBJ1-1	-	TGCGCCAGCAGCTTGGACAGGGTTTCTGAAGCTTTCTTT	CASSLDRVSEAFF
19	TRBD1	TRBV4-1	TRBJ2-6	few	TGCGCCAGCAGCCAATCGATTCCGGGACAGGGCTCTGGGGCCAACGTCCTGACTTTC	CASSQSIPGQGSGANVLTF